This T cell receptor (beta chain) was recovered during a study of blood T cell repertoires in COVID-19. Overall study: Acute and convalescent COVID-19 specimens originated in the United States, Italy and Spain. Nucleic acid was either cDNA or gDNA, and it came from T cells, B-cell-depleted T cells, or PBMCs.

In the original processing: Amplified reference gene primers provided the basis for estimating nucleated cell counts. Measured with immunoSEQ multiplex PCR; TCRdb has only the in-frame clones, and not every one. V and J calls and clone size are copied from that table; D and trimming were computed from the DNA. The table has more than 100,000 clones, about four fifths seen once; the top ten hold approximately 16%. The CDR3 totals 16 residues. CDR1 is SNHLY and CDR2 is FYNNEI in the germline V gene. V lost 6 bases, J lost 9 bases, and 21 bases lay in between. The chain combines TRBV2 with TRBJ1-6, with a weak D call TRBD1 (6 bases). Sequencing was carried out using peripheral blood. This sequence originates from a woman aged 45 to 65 with acute or convalescent COVID-19. This chain's CDR3 is CASSARAAGTISPLHF. Here the CDR3 DNA reads TGTGCCAGCAGCGCGAGGGCGGCAGGGACAATTTCACCCCTCCACTTT.